This T cell receptor beta chain was captured in a study of cytomegalovirus exposure and HLA in healthy donors. Note on this clone: No antigen is known for it.

V was clipped by 3 bases and J by 8 bases, with 21 bases between them. Germline V gene data show CDR1 as MDHEN and CDR2 as SYDVKM. The CDR3 sequence is 16 residues long. The study, taken as a whole, reports: As was reported, the HLA-A and HLA-B alleles of most subjects were accurately predicted from TCR beta sequences.

The PCR was carried out with 60 Vbeta primers and 13 Jbeta primers. Assay used: immunoSEQ multiplex PCR; TCRdb lists only in-frame clones, some missing. The sample lists 150,000 to 200,000 clones, approximately 67% occurring once. The sequence was obtained from a man between 40 and 49 years old in good health and CMV-seronegative. V gene TRBV28 combines with J gene TRBJ2-3, with D unresolved. Sequencing was performed on PBMCs. DNA of the CDR3: TGTGCCAGCAGTTTTGTCAGCAGGTTCAATAAAGGTACGCAGTATTTT. Its translation is CASSFVSRFNKGTQYF.